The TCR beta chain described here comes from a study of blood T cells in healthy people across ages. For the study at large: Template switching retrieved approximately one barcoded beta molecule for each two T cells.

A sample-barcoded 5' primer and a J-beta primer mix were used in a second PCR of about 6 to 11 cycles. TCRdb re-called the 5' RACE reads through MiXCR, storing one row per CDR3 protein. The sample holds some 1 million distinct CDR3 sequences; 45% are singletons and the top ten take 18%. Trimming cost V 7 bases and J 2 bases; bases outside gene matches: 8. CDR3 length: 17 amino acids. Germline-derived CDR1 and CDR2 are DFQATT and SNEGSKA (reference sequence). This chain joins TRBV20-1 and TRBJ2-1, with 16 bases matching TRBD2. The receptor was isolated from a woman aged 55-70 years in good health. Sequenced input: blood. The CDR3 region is CSVPAGTSGRAYNEQFF. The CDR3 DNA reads TGCAGTGTCCCGGCAGGGACTAGCGGGAGGGCCTACAATGAGCAGTTCTTC.